This record looks at one T cell receptor beta chain sequence and its context. TCRdb's table, derived via immunoSEQ multiplex PCR, lists solely in-frame clones and lacks some. The data contain 150,000 to 200,000 clones, around 81% of them singletons. The data were obtained in a study of blood T cell repertoires in COVID-19. Study-level information: PBMCs, B-cell-depleted T cells, or T cells were the source of the cDNA or gDNA that made up the material.

Participants came from about 24 US areas, aged about 18 to 89 years. CDR1 is SNHLY, CDR2 FYNNEI, per germline. The CDR3 runs to 15 residues. J lost 8 bases, V lost 7 bases, and 12 bases had no gene match. Specimen: PBMCs or T cells enriched from blood (not recorded which). The TCR comes from a man aged 40-55 years who had recovered from COVID-19. V and J are TRBV2 and TRBJ2-1; 9 bases agree with TRBD1. The CDR3 here is CASIYGTGSADEQFF. CDR3 nucleotide sequence: TGTGCCAGCATTTATGGGACAGGGTCGGCCGATGAGCAGTTCTTC. Full variable domain (remainder filled in from reference TRBV2 and TRBJ2-1): EPEVTQTPSHQVTQMGQEVILRCVPISNHLYFYWYRQILGQKVEFLVSFYNNEISEKSEIFDDQFSVERPDGSNFTLKIRSTKLEDSAMYFCASIYGTGSADEQFFGPGTRLTVL.